A single sample gave rise to the 3 T cell receptor beta chains below, sequenced in a study of blood T cell repertoires in COVID-19. Generated by immunoSEQ multiplex PCR, the TCRdb table keeps only in-frame clones and is missing some. This sample carries roughly 80,000 clones, over 70% of them seen once, and the ten largest clones take 8.5% to 10%. The sequencing input was peripheral blood. These receptors all stem from a human donor in a cohort sampled during active COVID-19.

This chain connects TRBV7-9 to TRBJ1-1; the D gene is possibly TRBD1 (5 bases). V was cut by 3 bases and J by 3 bases, with 14 bases left in between. Germline V gene data show CDR1 as SEHNR and CDR2 as FQNEAQ (reference sequence). There are 15 residues in the CDR3. Written as DNA, the CDR3 is TGTGCCAGCAGCTTTGGGGCAGCTTTGGACACTGAAGCTTTCTTT. This gives the protein CASSFGAALDTEAFF.

The gene calls are TRBV11-2 and TRBJ1-1; TRBD1 matches at 9 bases. Trimming cost V 1 base and J 6 bases; bases outside gene matches: 9. Looked up from germline, CDR1 is SGHAT and CDR2 is FQNNGV. This CDR3 has 16 residues. CDR3 bases: TGTGCCAGCAGCTTAGGTTTGGGGACAGGGAGTCCTGAAGCTTTCTTT. Encoded protein: CASSLGLGTGSPEAFF.

A few counts support this clone. The gene calls are TRBV28 and TRBJ2-5; 7 bases match TRBD1. J gave up 4 bases and V 0 bases, and 2 bases lay outside the gene matches. This CDR3 contains 14 residues. CDR1 is MDHEN, CDR2 SYDVKM, per germline. CDR3: CASSLWPGGETQYF. The DNA of the CDR3 is TGTGCCAGCAGTTTATGGCCAGGGGGAGAGACCCAGTACTTC.